Here is one TCR beta chain with its context. What it recognizes is unknown. CDR3 length: 15 amino acids. V lost 4 bases and J lost 1, with 12 bases in between. CDR1 and CDR2 from the germline V gene are ENHRY and SYGVKD. It was cDNA, reverse transcribed from extracted RNA, that served as the sequencing template. Method: immunoSEQ multiplex PCR; TCRdb's copy keeps in-frame clones and lacks some. The sample holds about 270,000 clones; 60% are singletons and the top ten take 0.75% to 0.95%. The treatment was: oral pan-JAK inhibitor, 5-10 mg twice daily. From alopecia areata patients, lesional scalp punch biopsies and peripheral blood were collected. This sample is drawn from a study of CD8+ T cells in alopecia areata. Overall study findings and caveats: During tofacitinib treatment, many expanded lesional clones remained in scalp and blood.

J is TRBJ2-3 and V is TRBV10-3; TRBD1 might be the D (6 bases). This sequence originates from a human donor with alopecia areata. Source: CD4+ T cells sorted from blood, taken around week 54, from a patient treated with tofacitinib. CDR3 DNA: TGTGCCATCAGTGTCCAGGGGTTTGGCACAGATACGCAGTATTTT. It encodes CAISVQGFGTDTQYF.